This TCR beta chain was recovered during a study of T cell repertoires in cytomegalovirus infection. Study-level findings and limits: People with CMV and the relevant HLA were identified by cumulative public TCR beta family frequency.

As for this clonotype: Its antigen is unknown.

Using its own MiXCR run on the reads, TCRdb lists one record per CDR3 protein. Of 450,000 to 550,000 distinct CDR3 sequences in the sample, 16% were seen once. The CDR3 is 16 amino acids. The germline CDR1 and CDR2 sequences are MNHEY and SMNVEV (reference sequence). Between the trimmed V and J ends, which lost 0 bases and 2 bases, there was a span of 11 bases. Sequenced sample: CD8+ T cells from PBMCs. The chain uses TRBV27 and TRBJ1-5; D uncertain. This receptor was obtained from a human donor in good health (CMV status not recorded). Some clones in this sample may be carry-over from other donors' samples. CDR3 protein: CASSLSGPEGNQPQHF. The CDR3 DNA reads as TGTGCCAGCAGTTTATCAGGACCGGAGGGCAATCAGCCCCAGCATTTT.